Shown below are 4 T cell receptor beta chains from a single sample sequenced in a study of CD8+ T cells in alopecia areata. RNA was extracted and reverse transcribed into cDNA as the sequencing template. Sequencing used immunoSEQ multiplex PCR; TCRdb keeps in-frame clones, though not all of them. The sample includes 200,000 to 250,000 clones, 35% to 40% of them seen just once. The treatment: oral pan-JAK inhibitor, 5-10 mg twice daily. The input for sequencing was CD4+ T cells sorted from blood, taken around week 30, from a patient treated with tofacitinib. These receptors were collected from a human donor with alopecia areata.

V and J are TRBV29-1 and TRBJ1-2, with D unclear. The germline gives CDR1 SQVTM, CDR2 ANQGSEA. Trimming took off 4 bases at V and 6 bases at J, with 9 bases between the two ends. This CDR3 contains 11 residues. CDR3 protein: CSVARSDGYTF. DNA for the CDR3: TGCAGCGTTGCCAGGTCTGATGGCTACACCTTC.

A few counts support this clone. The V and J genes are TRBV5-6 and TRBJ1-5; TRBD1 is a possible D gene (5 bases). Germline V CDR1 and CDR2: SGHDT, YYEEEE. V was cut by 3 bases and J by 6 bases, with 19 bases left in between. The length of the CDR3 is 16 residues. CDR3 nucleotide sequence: TGTGCCAGCAGCTCCACCGGATCAGGGTCGTTTCAGCCCCAGCATTTT. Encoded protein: CASSSTGSGSFQPQHF.

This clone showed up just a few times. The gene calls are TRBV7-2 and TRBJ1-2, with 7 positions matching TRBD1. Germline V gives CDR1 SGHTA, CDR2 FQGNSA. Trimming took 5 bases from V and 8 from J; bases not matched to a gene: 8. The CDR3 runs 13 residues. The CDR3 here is CASSPQGQRGYTF. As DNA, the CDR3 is TGTGCCAGCAGCCCACAGGGGCAGAGAGGCTACACCTTC. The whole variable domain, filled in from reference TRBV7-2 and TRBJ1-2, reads GAGVSQSPSNKVTEKGKDVELRCDPISGHTALYWYRQSLGQGLEFLIYFQGNSAPDKSGLPSDRFSAERTGGSVSTLTIQRTQQEDSAVYLCASSPQGQRGYTFGSGTRLTVV.

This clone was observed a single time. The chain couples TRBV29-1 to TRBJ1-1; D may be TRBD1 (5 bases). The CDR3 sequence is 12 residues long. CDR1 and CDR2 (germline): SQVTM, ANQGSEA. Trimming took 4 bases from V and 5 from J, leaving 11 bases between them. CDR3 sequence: CSVVEGRTEAFF. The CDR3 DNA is TGCAGCGTTGTGGAGGGGAGGACTGAAGCTTTCTTT.